This T cell receptor (beta chain) was sequenced for a study of CXCR3-negative and CXCR3-positive naive CD8 T cells. Whole-study findings and limits: Both naive subsets had comparably high diversity; memory CD8+ cells much lower. Naive CXCR3-positive cells had TRB CDR3s more hydrophobic than those of CXCR3-negative naive cells.

UMI labels and 5' RACE were used to prepare the TRB cDNA libraries. TCRdb reworked the 5' RACE reads into one entry per CDR3 protein, no DNA. The sample totals under 150,000 distinct CDR3 sequences; its top ten clones hold 0.59%. A word on this clonotype: Its specificity is not known.

Germline CDR1 is SQVTM and CDR2 is ANQGSEA. The CDR3 runs to 11 residues. Material for sequencing was naive CXCR3+ CD8+ T cells from blood. Subset indicated: CD45RO-CCR7+CD27+CD95- naive CD8+ T cells expressing CXCR3 (TNR3+). This TCR was sampled from a human donor in good health. Some clones in this sample may be carry-over from other donors' samples. The chain couples TRBV29-1 to TRBJ2-5; TCRdb picks TRBD2, but there is no DNA to check that call. This CDR3 reads CSVDKEGTQYF.